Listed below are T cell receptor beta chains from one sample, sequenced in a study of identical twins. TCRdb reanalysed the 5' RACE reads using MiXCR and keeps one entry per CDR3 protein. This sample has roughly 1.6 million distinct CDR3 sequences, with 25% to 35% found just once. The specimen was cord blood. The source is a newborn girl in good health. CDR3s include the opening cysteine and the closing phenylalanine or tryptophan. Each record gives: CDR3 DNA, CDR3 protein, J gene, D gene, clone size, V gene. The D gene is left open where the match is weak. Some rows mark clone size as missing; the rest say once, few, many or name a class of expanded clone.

cdr3_nt: TGTGCCATCAGTGCTAGCGGGACCCTCGGGGAGCAGTACTTC
cdr3_aa: CAISASGTLGEQYF
j_call: TRBJ2-7
d_call: TRBD2
clone_size: -
v_call: TRBV10-3

cdr3_nt: TGCGCCAGCCGCCCCAGGGGGCTGTCTCCTTATGGCTACACCTTC
cdr3_aa: CASRPRGLSPYGYTF
j_call: TRBJ1-2
d_call: TRBD1
clone_size: few
v_call: TRBV5-1

cdr3_nt: TGCGCCAGCAGCTTACCAACCTACAATGAGCAGTACTTC
cdr3_aa: CASSLPTYNEQYF
j_call: TRBJ2-7
d_call: -
clone_size: few
v_call: TRBV5-1

cdr3_nt: TGCGCCAGCAGCTTAGGGACAGTACCTTGGGTGAACACTGAAGCTTTCTTT
cdr3_aa: CASSLGTVPWVNTEAFF
j_call: TRBJ1-1
d_call: TRBD1
clone_size: -
v_call: TRBV5-1

cdr3_nt: TGTGCCAGCAGCCAGAGGACAGGGGGCGATGGCTACACCTTC
cdr3_aa: CASSQRTGGDGYTF
j_call: TRBJ1-2
d_call: TRBD1
clone_size: many
v_call: TRBV4-2

cdr3_nt: TGCAGTACCCCGAGAGGGAACTACAATGAGCAGTTCTTC
cdr3_aa: CSTPRGNYNEQFF
j_call: TRBJ2-1
d_call: -
clone_size: few
v_call: TRBV20-1

cdr3_nt: TGCGCCAGCAGTGAAGGGGGGCTCGGTAGCTGGGATACGCAGTATTTT
cdr3_aa: CASSEGGLGSWDTQYF
j_call: TRBJ2-3
d_call: -
clone_size: few
v_call: TRBV10-1

cdr3_nt: TGTGCCAGCAGCCAAGTGGGCTTTCCCCGGACAGGGGAAGATACGCAGTATTTT
cdr3_aa: CASSQVGFPRTGEDTQYF
j_call: TRBJ2-3
d_call: TRBD1
clone_size: few
v_call: TRBV14

cdr3_nt: TGTGCCAGCAGCTTTCTAGCTAACTATGGCTACACCTTC
cdr3_aa: CASSFLANYGYTF
j_call: TRBJ1-2
d_call: -
clone_size: few
v_call: TRBV13

cdr3_nt: TGTGCCAGCAGTTACCTCAGGTTTTCCTACGAGCAGTACTTC
cdr3_aa: CASSYLRFSYEQYF
j_call: TRBJ2-7
d_call: -
clone_size: -
v_call: TRBV6-5

cdr3_nt: TGCGCCAGCAGCTTGGGCGGGGGCTCGGTGAACACTGAAGCTTTCTTT
cdr3_aa: CASSLGGGSVNTEAFF
j_call: TRBJ1-1
d_call: -
clone_size: few
v_call: TRBV5-1

cdr3_nt: TGTGCCATCGGGCAGGGTGGCTATGGCTACACCTTC
cdr3_aa: CAIGQGGYGYTF
j_call: TRBJ1-2
d_call: -
clone_size: -
v_call: TRBV10-3

cdr3_nt: TGCGCCAGCAGCTTGGTATCAGCAAGCCTCTATGGCTACACCTTC
cdr3_aa: CASSLVSASLYGYTF
j_call: TRBJ1-2
d_call: -
clone_size: many
v_call: TRBV5-1

cdr3_nt: TGTGCCAGCAGCTCGGGTCGGGGCCTTCTTTCCTTAACTAATGAAAAACTGTTTTTT
cdr3_aa: CASSSGRGLLSLTNEKLFF
j_call: TRBJ1-4
d_call: -
clone_size: -
v_call: TRBV7-9

cdr3_nt: TGTGCCAGCAGCTCTAAGAATGAGCAGTTCTTC
cdr3_aa: CASSSKNEQFF
j_call: TRBJ2-1
d_call: -
clone_size: -
v_call: TRBV12-3/TRBV12-4

cdr3_nt: TGTGCCAGCAGTTATCTGTACAATGAGCAGTTCTTC
cdr3_aa: CASSYLYNEQFF
j_call: TRBJ2-1
d_call: -
clone_size: few
v_call: TRBV28

cdr3_nt: TGTGCCAGCAGCACGCGGGGGGTTCCTGAGACCCAGTACTTC
cdr3_aa: CASSTRGVPETQYF
j_call: TRBJ2-5
d_call: TRBD2
clone_size: -
v_call: TRBV3-1

cdr3_nt: TGCAGTGCAACGGGACTAGCGGGAGGGCCGGTCGTCTACAATGAGCAGTTCTTC
cdr3_aa: CSATGLAGGPVVYNEQFF
j_call: TRBJ2-1
d_call: TRBD2
clone_size: few
v_call: TRBV20-1

cdr3_nt: TGTGCCAGCAGTTACTCGATAGCGGGAGGGCCCTCCTACAATGAGCAGTTCTTC
cdr3_aa: CASSYSIAGGPSYNEQFF
j_call: TRBJ2-1
d_call: TRBD2
clone_size: few
v_call: TRBV6-5

cdr3_nt: TGTGCCAGCAGACGGACAGGGATGAGTACAGATACGCAGTATTTT
cdr3_aa: CASRRTGMSTDTQYF
j_call: TRBJ2-3
d_call: TRBD1
clone_size: -
v_call: TRBV2

cdr3_nt: TGCGCCAGCAGCCAAGAAAACAGCGCGGGGGGCTACACCTTC
cdr3_aa: CASSQENSAGGYTF
j_call: TRBJ1-2
d_call: -
clone_size: -
v_call: TRBV5-1

cdr3_nt: TGTGCCAGCAGTTTATTAGCACAGGTGGACACTGAAGCTTTCTTT
cdr3_aa: CASSLLAQVDTEAFF
j_call: TRBJ1-1
d_call: -
clone_size: -
v_call: TRBV12-3/TRBV12-4

cdr3_nt: TGTGCCAGCAGCTACAGGGGTCGGGGCACAGATACGCAGTATTTT
cdr3_aa: CASSYRGRGTDTQYF
j_call: TRBJ2-3
d_call: TRBD1
clone_size: -
v_call: TRBV4-2

cdr3_nt: TGCAGTGCTAAGCGGAGAGGGGGTGGTGATTCACCCCTCCACTTT
cdr3_aa: CSAKRRGGGDSPLHF
j_call: TRBJ1-6
d_call: -
clone_size: -
v_call: TRBV20-1

cdr3_nt: TGTGCCAGCTCACCATCCCGGGCGAATTCTCAGCCCCAGCATTTT
cdr3_aa: CASSPSRANSQPQHF
j_call: TRBJ1-5
d_call: -
clone_size: -
v_call: TRBV18

cdr3_nt: TGCAGTGCTAGACTCTGGGGGGCAGCGGGGTACTCCTACAATGAGCAGTTCTTC
cdr3_aa: CSARLWGAAGYSYNEQFF
j_call: TRBJ2-1
d_call: -
clone_size: -
v_call: TRBV20-1

cdr3_nt: TGTGCCAGCAGCTTAGTACCAAACCTAAATCAGCCCCAGCATTTT
cdr3_aa: CASSLVPNLNQPQHF
j_call: TRBJ1-5
d_call: -
clone_size: few
v_call: TRBV7-8

cdr3_nt: TGTGCCAGCAGCCCAAGGGCGGGCATCACAGATACGCAGTATTTT
cdr3_aa: CASSPRAGITDTQYF
j_call: TRBJ2-3
d_call: -
clone_size: few
v_call: TRBV11-1

cdr3_nt: TGCAGTGCCCAAAAGGGGAGTGCGGGACTAGCGGTTAACGAGCAGTACTTC
cdr3_aa: CSAQKGSAGLAVNEQYF
j_call: TRBJ2-7
d_call: TRBD2
clone_size: once
v_call: TRBV20-1

cdr3_nt: TGCGCCAGCAGGCAAACTAGCCGCACAGATACGCAGTATTTT
cdr3_aa: CASRQTSRTDTQYF
j_call: TRBJ2-3
d_call: -
clone_size: few
v_call: TRBV5-1

cdr3_nt: TGCGCCAGCAGCGGACACAGGGGAGGTGAGCAGTTCTTC
cdr3_aa: CASSGHRGGEQFF
j_call: TRBJ2-1
d_call: -
clone_size: few
v_call: TRBV5-1